Below, one TCR beta chain is given with its context. TCRdb's table, derived via immunoSEQ multiplex PCR, lists solely in-frame clones and lacks some. This sample has approximately 120,000 clones, with approximately 88% found just once. The CDR3 contains 14 residues. The germline CDR1 and CDR2 sequences are LNHDA and SQIVND (reference sequence). The V and J ends lost 4 bases and 5 bases respectively, with 14 bases between them. The data belong to a study of T cell responses to AZD1222 COVID-19 vaccine. This specimen consisted of peripheral blood, obtained on day 0 of AZD1222 vaccination. The J gene is TRBJ1-1, the V gene TRBV19, with a tentative D call TRBD1 (6 bases). The TCR comes from an adult in good health. The CDR3 nucleotides are TGTGCCAGTAGTACACCGACAGGCGGGACTGAAGCTTTCTTT. Translation gives CASSTPTGGTEAFF. The variable domain in full, completed from reference TRBV19 and TRBJ1-1, reads DGGITQSPKYLFRKEGQNVTLSCEQNLNHDAMYWYRQDPGQGLRLIYYSQIVNDFQKGDIAEGYSVSREKKESFPLTVTSAQKNPTAFYLCASSTPTGGTEAFFGQGTRLTVV.